This T cell receptor beta chain appears in the sequencing data of a study of blood T cell repertoires in COVID-19. Study-wide context: The cDNA or gDNA used as material had been derived from T cells, B-cell-depleted T cells, or PBMCs.

All enrollees were about 18 to 95 years old and from some 24 US areas. The CDR3 is 14 residues long. The germline CDR1 and CDR2 sequences are MDHEN and SYDVKM. V dropped 2 bases and J dropped 5 bases, with 13 bases sitting between them. This table comes from immunoSEQ multiplex PCR, and its TCRdb copy is limited to in-frame clones, with some not included. The sample lists under 200,000 clones; more than 75% were seen once. The sample holds a few counts of this clone. Sequencing was performed on PBMCs or T cells enriched from blood (not recorded which). V gene TRBV28 combines with J gene TRBJ2-7; the D gene is possibly TRBD1 (5 bases). This TCR was recovered from a man aged 35 to 55 with acute COVID-19. In DNA, the CDR3 is TGTGCCAGCAGTTTAAGGGGTCGGATGAACGAGCAGTACTTC. As protein: CASSLRGRMNEQYF.